What follows are 28 T cell receptor beta chains derived from one specimen sequenced in a study of T cells expressing NK-cell markers. TCRdb processed the 5' RACE reads again and assigns one entry to each CDR3 protein, with no DNA. This table lists some 440,000 distinct CDR3 sequences. Sequenced input: blood T cells: a sorted CD56 or NKG2C T cell subset, CD4+ or CD8+ T cells, or bulk PBMC T cells (not recorded which). The receptors originated from a woman in her 50s in good health.

The chain uses TRBV18 and TRBJ2-5. Per germline, CDR1 KGHSH and CDR2 LQKENI. The CDR3 is made up of 15 amino acids. The CDR3 protein is CASSPSGVISETQYF.

The chain employs TRBV11-2 and TRBJ2-3. Germline values: CDR1 SGHAT, CDR2 FQNNGV. CDR3 length: 15 residues. Here the CDR3 reads CASSLDLGYTDTQYF.

The gene calls are TRBV27 and TRBJ1-2; TCRdb's D call, TRBD1, is unchecked because there is no DNA. This CDR3 is built from 15 residues. Per germline, CDR1 MNHEY and CDR2 SMNVEV (reference sequence). CDR3 sequence: CASSHTWTGGEGYTF.

The V gene is TRBV9, the J gene TRBJ2-1; the TCRdb call, TRBD2, lacks DNA for checking. Germline CDR1 is SGDLS and CDR2 is YYNGEE. The CDR3 is made up of 16 amino acids. The CDR3 spells CASSPQNIAGYNEQFF. Full variable domain (outside the CDR3, taken from reference TRBV9 and TRBJ2-1): DSGVTQTPKHLITATGQRVTLRCSPRSGDLSVYWYQQSLDQGLQFLIQYYNGEERAKGNILERFSAQQFPDLHSELNLSSLELGDSALYFCASSPQNIAGYNEQFFGPGTRLTVL.

The genes are TRBV20-1 and TRBJ1-2; without DNA, the TCRdb call of TRBD1 cannot be checked. CDR1 is DFQATT and CDR2 is SNEGSKA in the germline V gene (reference sequence). The CDR3 is made up of 14 amino acids. The CDR3: CSARAWTGDYGYTF.

This chain uses TRBV5-1 with TRBJ2-1; the TCRdb D gene call, TRBD2, has no DNA to confirm it. The CDR3 length is 14 residues. The germline gives CDR1 SGHRS, CDR2 YFSETQ. CDR3 sequence reads: CASSRGAGGSFDVF.

V gene TRBV20-1 combines with J gene TRBJ2-1; TCRdb gives TRBD2 as the D gene, but with no DNA this cannot be confirmed. Germline CDR1 DFQATT, CDR2 SNEGSKA (reference sequence). The CDR3 runs to 16 residues. CDR3 loop: CSAGLAGGLTYNEQFF.

The genes are TRBV20-1 and TRBJ2-1; TCRdb's D call, TRBD2, is unchecked because there is no DNA. The CDR3 is 17 residues long. In germline, CDR1 is DFQATT, CDR2 SNEGSKA (reference sequence). Here the CDR3 reads CSARDLGGTSGSSEQFF.

The chain has TRBV9 and TRBJ2-1. The germline V gene has CDR1 SGDLS and CDR2 YYNGEE. The CDR3 has 12 residues. CDR3 sequence: CASSYTDNEQFF.

The chain combines TRBV3-1 with TRBJ2-2; TCRdb returns TRBD1, unconfirmable since there is no DNA. Germline lookup yields CDR1 LGHDT and CDR2 YNNKEL (reference sequence). The CDR3 sequence is 15 residues long. The CDR3 protein is CASSPGRTVAGELFF. Filled out from reference TRBV3-1 and TRBJ2-2, the complete variable domain reads DTAVSQTPKYLVTQMGNDKSIKCEQNLGHDTMYWYKQDSKKFLKIMFSYNNKELIINETVPNRFSPKSPDKAHLNLHINSLELGDSAVYFCASSPGRTVAGELFFGEGSRLTVL.

The V gene is TRBV10-2, the J gene TRBJ2-3. The V gene's germline CDR1 is WSHSY and CDR2 SAAADI. The CDR3 spans 13 residues. CDR3 loop: CASSGDFGDTQYF.

V usage is TRBV6-1 and J usage is TRBJ1-4; TCRdb returns TRBD1, unconfirmable since there is no DNA. The V gene's germline CDR1 is MNHNS and CDR2 SASEGT. This CDR3 contains 16 residues. The CDR3: CASRATGELTNEKLFF.

The chain combines TRBV7-9 with TRBJ1-2; TCRdb's assignment of TRBD1 cannot be checked, as there is no DNA. The germline CDR1 and CDR2 sequences are SEHNR and FQNEAQ (reference sequence). This CDR3 contains 16 residues. Here the CDR3 reads CASSPRGDRDSSGYTF.

This chain connects TRBV5-5 to TRBJ2-1; TCRdb reports TRBD2, a call that lacks DNA to check it against. The CDR3 extends over 20 amino acids. Germline-derived CDR1 and CDR2 are SGHKS and YYEKEE (reference sequence). Here the CDR3 reads CASSFPATGPALAVDNEQFF.

This chain connects TRBV6-9 to TRBJ2-1; TCRdb reports TRBD2, a call that lacks DNA to check it against. The germline gives CDR1 MNHGY, CDR2 SVAAGI. The CDR3 contains 15 residues. CDR3 in amino acids: CASSCPAGWGGRAFF.

The CDR3 protein is CASSQSRVWGTEAFF. The chain carries TRBV14 and TRBJ1-1; TCRdb outputs TRBD1, but without DNA this stays unchecked. The CDR3 covers 15 residues. CDR1 SGHDN and CDR2 FVKESK come from the germline V gene.

This chain connects TRBV29-1 to TRBJ1-1. Per the germline V gene, CDR1 is SQVTM and CDR2 is ANQGSEA. The CDR3 is 13 residues long. The CDR3 spells CSVSLMVNTEAFF.

The chain is built from TRBV5-1 and TRBJ2-7; TCRdb gives TRBD2 as the D gene, but with no DNA this cannot be confirmed. The CDR3 runs to 14 residues. Germline V gene data show CDR1 as SGHRS and CDR2 as YFSETQ. This CDR3 is CASSSIAGVGEQYF.

The CDR3 here is CASSFLGQNYGYTF. This chain uses TRBV5-1 with TRBJ1-2; the TCRdb call, TRBD1, lacks DNA for checking. CDR1 is SGHRS and CDR2 is YFSETQ in the germline V gene. The CDR3 loop spans 14 amino acids.

CDR3 region: CSAREVHGTGGRNEQFF. This sequence joins TRBV20-1 and TRBJ2-1; lacking DNA, the TRBD1 call made by TCRdb goes unchecked. The CDR3 runs 17 residues. Germline assignment: CDR1 DFQATT and CDR2 SNEGSKA (reference sequence).

J is TRBJ2-2 and V is TRBV4-1. Germline V gene data show CDR1 as MGHRA and CDR2 as YSYEKL. The CDR3 runs 15 residues. This CDR3 reads CASSRGSQNTGELFF.

The chain recombines TRBV19 with TRBJ1-3; the D call from TCRdb, TRBD1, cannot be confirmed without DNA. The CDR3 covers 16 residues. Germline CDR1 LNHDA, CDR2 SQIVND (reference sequence). CDR3 amino acids: CASRPGQPRSGNTIYF.

This rearrangement joins TRBV19 to TRBJ1-1; TCRdb reports TRBD1, a call that lacks DNA to check it against. The CDR3 has 16 amino acids. CDR1 and CDR2 (germline): LNHDA, SQIVND (reference sequence). CDR3 region: CASSIGKQVVNTEAFF.

The chain has TRBV7-8 and TRBJ2-7; the D gene TCRdb calls, TRBD1, cannot be checked with no DNA. This CDR3 is 13 amino acids long. Germline CDR1 reads SGHVS; CDR2 reads FQNEAQ. The CDR3: CASSPLRLGEQYF.

J is TRBJ2-5 and V is TRBV9; TCRdb outputs TRBD2, but without DNA this stays unchecked. CDR1 and CDR2 from the germline V gene are SGDLS and YYNGEE. This CDR3 is built from 18 residues. The chain's CDR3 is CASSVVGLAGVGLETQYF.

The rearrangement uses TRBV10-3 and TRBJ2-4. CDR1 is ENHRY and CDR2 is SYGVKD in the germline V gene. This CDR3 is built from 12 residues. CDR3 sequence reads: CAISDIENIQYF.

The chain employs TRBV6-5 and TRBJ1-5; TCRdb reports TRBD1, a call that lacks DNA to check it against. Germline V gene data show CDR1 as MNHEY and CDR2 as SVGAGI. This CDR3 is 16 amino acids long. The CDR3 reads CASSPLGGASNQPQHF.

The rearrangement joins TRBV20-1 to TRBJ2-3; the D call of TRBD2 rests on TCRdb alone, since no DNA is present to check it. Germline assignment: CDR1 DFQATT and CDR2 SNEGSKA (reference sequence). The CDR3 loop spans 17 amino acids. The CDR3 spells CSAPSGLAGGSTDTQYF.